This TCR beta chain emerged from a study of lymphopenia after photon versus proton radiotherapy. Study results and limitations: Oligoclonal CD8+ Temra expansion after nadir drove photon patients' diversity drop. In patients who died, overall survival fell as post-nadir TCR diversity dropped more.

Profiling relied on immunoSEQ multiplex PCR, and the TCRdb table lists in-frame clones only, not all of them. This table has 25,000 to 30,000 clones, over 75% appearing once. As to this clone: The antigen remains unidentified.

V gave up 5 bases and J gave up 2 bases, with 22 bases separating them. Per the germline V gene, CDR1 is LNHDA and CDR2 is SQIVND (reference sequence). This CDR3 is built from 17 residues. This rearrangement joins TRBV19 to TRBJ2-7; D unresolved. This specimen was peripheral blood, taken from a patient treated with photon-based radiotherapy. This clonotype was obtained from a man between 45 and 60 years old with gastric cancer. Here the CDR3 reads CASSVGISISPTYEQYF. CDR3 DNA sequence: TGTGCCAGTAGTGTAGGGATATCAATTTCCCCAACCTACGAGCAGTACTTC.